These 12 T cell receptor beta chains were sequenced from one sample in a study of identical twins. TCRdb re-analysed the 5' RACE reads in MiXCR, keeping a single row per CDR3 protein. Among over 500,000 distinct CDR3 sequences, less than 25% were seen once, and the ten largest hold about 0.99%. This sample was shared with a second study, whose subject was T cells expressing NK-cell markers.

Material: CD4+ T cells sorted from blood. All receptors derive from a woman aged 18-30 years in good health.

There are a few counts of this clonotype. The CDR3 sequence: CSARGPRAPYEQYF. DNA for the CDR3: TGCAGTGCTAGAGGACCTAGAGCCCCCTACGAGCAGTACTTC. The chain employs TRBV20-1 and TRBJ2-7; no clear D gene. From germline, CDR1 is DFQATT and CDR2 SNEGSKA (reference sequence). V was trimmed by 1 base and J by 2 bases, leaving 12 bases between them. The CDR3 extends over 14 amino acids.

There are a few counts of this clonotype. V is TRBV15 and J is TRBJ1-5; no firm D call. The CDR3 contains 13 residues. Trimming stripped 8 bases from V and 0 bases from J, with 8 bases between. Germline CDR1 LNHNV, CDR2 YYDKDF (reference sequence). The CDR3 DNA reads TGTGCCACCTCTTCTCATAGCAATCAGCCCCAGCATTTT. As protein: CATSSHSNQPQHF.

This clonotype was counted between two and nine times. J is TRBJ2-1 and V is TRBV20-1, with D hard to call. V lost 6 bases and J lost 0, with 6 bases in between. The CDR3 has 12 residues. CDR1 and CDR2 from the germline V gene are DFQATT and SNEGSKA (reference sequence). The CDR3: CSASRSYNEQFF. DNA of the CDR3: TGCAGTGCGAGTCGCTCCTACAATGAGCAGTTCTTC.

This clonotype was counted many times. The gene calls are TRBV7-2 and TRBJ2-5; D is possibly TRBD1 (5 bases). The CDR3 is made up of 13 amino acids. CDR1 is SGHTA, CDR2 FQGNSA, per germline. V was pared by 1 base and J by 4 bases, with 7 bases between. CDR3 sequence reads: CASSLVGPETQYF. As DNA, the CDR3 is TGTGCCAGCAGCTTAGTGGGGCCAGAGACCCAGTACTTC.

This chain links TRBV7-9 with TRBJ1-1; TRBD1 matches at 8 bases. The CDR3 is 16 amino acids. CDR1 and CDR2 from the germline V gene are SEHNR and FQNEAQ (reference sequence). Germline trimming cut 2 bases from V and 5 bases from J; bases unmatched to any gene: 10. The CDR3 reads CASSLKGGQGRTEAFF. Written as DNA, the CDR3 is TGTGCCAGCAGCTTAAAGGGCGGACAGGGACGGACTGAAGCTTTCTTT. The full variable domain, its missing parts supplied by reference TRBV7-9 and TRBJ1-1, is DTGVSQNPRHKITKRGQNVTFRCDPISEHNRLYWYRQTLGQGPEFLTYFQNEAQLEKSRLLSDRFSAERPKGSFSTLEIQRTEQGDSAMYLCASSLKGGQGRTEAFFGQGTRLTVV.

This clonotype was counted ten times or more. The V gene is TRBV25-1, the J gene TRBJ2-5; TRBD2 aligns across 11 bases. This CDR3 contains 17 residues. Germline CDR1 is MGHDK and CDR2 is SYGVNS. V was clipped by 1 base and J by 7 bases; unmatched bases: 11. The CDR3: CASSELGDSGGAGTQYF. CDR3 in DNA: TGTGCCAGCAGTGAATTAGGTGATAGCGGGGGGGCAGGGACCCAGTACTTC.

In nucleotides, the CDR3 is TGTGCCAGCGGCCCCATGGGCACTGAAGCTTTCTTT. Translating gives CASGPMGTEAFF. The chain employs TRBV7-9 and TRBJ1-1; D unresolved. Germline loops: CDR1 SEHNR, CDR2 FQNEAQ (reference sequence). This CDR3 contains 12 residues. V lost 8 bases and J lost 4, with 11 bases in between.

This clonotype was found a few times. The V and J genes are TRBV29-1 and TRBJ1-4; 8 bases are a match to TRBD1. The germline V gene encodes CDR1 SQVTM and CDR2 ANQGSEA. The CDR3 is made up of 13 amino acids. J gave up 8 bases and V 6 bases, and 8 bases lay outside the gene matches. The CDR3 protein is CSVSRGLGEKLFF. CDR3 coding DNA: TGCAGCGTGAGCAGGGGGCTGGGGGAAAAACTGTTTTTT.

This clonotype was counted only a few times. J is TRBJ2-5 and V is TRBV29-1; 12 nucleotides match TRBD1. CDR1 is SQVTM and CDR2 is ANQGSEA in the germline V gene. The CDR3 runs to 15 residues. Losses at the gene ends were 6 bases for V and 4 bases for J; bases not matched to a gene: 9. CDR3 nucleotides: TGCAGCGTCCAGGGGGACAGGGGGCACCCAGAGACCCAGTACTTC. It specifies CSVQGDRGHPETQYF.

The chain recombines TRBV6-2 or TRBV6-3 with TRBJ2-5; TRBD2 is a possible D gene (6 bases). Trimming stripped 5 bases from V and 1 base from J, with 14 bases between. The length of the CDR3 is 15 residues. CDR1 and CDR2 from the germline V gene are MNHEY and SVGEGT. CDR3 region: CASSPVGGIQETQYF. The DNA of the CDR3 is TGTGCCAGCAGTCCCGTCGGGGGAATCCAAGAGACCCAGTACTTC.

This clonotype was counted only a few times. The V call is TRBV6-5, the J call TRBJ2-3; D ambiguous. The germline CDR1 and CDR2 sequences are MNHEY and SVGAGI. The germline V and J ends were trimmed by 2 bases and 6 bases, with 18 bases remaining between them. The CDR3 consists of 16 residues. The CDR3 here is CASSYGKAFRMDTQYF. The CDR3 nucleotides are TGTGCCAGCAGTTACGGGAAGGCCTTTAGGATGGATACGCAGTATTTT.

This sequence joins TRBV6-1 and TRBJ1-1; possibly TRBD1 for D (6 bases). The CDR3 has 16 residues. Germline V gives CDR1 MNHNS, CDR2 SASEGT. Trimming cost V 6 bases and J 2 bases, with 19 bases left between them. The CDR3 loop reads CASSPRGEGLNTEAFF. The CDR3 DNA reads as TGTGCCAGCAGCCCAAGGGGGGAGGGTCTAAACACTGAAGCTTTCTTT.